This TCR beta chain stems from a study of cytomegalovirus exposure and HLA in healthy donors. Overall study: Among 398 genotyped donors, roughly 81% fell in the Caucasian-associated ancestry cluster. Overall study results and limits: It was around 160 TCR beta chains that were listed as cytomegalovirus-associated. Versus the roughly 690-donor mean, an Asian-associated ancestry cluster reportedly showed fewer N-insertions in a later analysis.

Concerning this clone: Its antigen is unidentified.

Germline assignment: CDR1 MNHNS and CDR2 SASEGT. This CDR3 is 15 amino acids long. Unmatched junction bases numbered 4, after V lost 2 bases and J lost 4 bases. Use of 60 Vbeta and 13 Jbeta primers characterized the PCR. Profiled with immunoSEQ multiplex PCR; TCRdb holds only in-frame clones, not every one. This sample has around 130,000 clones; 70% to 75% occur once, and the top ten carry less than 2.5%. The chain combines TRBV6-1 with TRBJ1-2, with TRBD1 identical over 10 bases. The receptor was derived from a woman aged 40 to 49 in good health and CMV-seropositive. The sequencing sample was made of PBMCs. The CDR3 here is CASSERTGGGYGYTF. The CDR3 nucleotides are TGTGCCAGCAGTGAAAGGACAGGGGGGGGCTATGGCTACACCTTC.